This is a list of T cell receptor beta chains from one sample in a study of cytomegalovirus exposure and HLA in healthy donors. The method was immunoSEQ multiplex PCR; TCRdb's version includes in-frame clones alone and lacks a portion of them. Across 53,000 or so clones, the top ten clones capture around 12% of the sample. The specimen was PBMCs. These receptors came from a man younger than 35 in good health and CMV-seropositive. Both conserved end residues are part of each CDR3. The D gene is left open where the match is weak. A row's size may be missing; if present it is once, few, many or a size class.

CDR3 DNA	CDR3 protein	J gene	V gene	clone size	D gene
TGTGCCAGCAGCGTAGGACTAGCGTACACAGATACGCAGTATTTT	CASSVGLAYTDTQYF	TRBJ2-3	TRBV9	NA	TRBD2
TGTGCCAGCAGTTTACCAGGGGGGAGCGAGCAGTACTTC	CASSLPGGSEQYF	TRBJ2-7	TRBV27	NA	NA
TGTGCCAGCATTCCCGGACTAGCGGGAGAAATTGACTCCTACAATGAGCAGTTCTTC	CASIPGLAGEIDSYNEQFF	TRBJ2-1	TRBV6-4	NA	TRBD2
TGTGCCAGCACCCGACAGGGGTCTCTGAACACTGAAGCTTTCTTT	CASTRQGSLNTEAFF	TRBJ1-1	TRBV27	NA	TRBD1
TGTGCCTGGAGTGAGATACAGAGCTCCTACGAGCAGTACTTC	CAWSEIQSSYEQYF	TRBJ2-7	TRBV30	NA	NA
TGTGCCAGCAGTTACACGACAGGGGGAGAGACCCAGTACTTC	CASSYTTGGETQYF	TRBJ2-5	TRBV28	NA	TRBD1
TGTGCCAGTACTGATAGGGGTGGCTCCTACGAGCAGTACTTC	CASTDRGGSYEQYF	TRBJ2-7	TRBV19	NA	NA
TGCAGCGTCCTTCCGACAGGCCGGGGTAACAATGAGCAGTTCTTC	CSVLPTGRGNNEQFF	TRBJ2-1	TRBV29-1	NA	NA
TGTGCCAGTACCCCCCCCGGACAGGGTCGGGCCGGGGAGCTGTTTTTT	CASTPPGQGRAGELFF	TRBJ2-2	TRBV19	NA	TRBD1
TGTGCCAGCAGAGATGACAGGAGCTCCTACGAGCAGTACTTC	CASRDDRSSYEQYF	TRBJ2-7	TRBV6-6	NA	NA
TGTGCCAGTACCAGCGGCCCCACCGGGGAGCTGTTTTTT	CASTSGPTGELFF	TRBJ2-2	TRBV19	NA	NA
TGTGCCTGGAGTGACTGGGACAGGGCTTTCGAGCAGTACTTC	CAWSDWDRAFEQYF	TRBJ2-7	TRBV30	NA	TRBD1
TGCAGCGTTATGCGGTCCTACGAGCAGTACTTC	CSVMRSYEQYF	TRBJ2-7	TRBV29-1	NA	NA
TGTGCCAGTAGTACCCACAAAAACATTCAGTACTTC	CASSTHKNIQYF	TRBJ2-4	TRBV19	NA	NA
TGTGCCACCAGCAGTCACACAGATACGCAGTATTTT	CATSSHTDTQYF	TRBJ2-3	TRBV15	NA	NA
TGTGCCAGCAGCTATACCGCCCAAACAATTACGGAGCAGTACTTC	CASSYTAQTITEQYF	TRBJ2-7	TRBV5-5	NA	NA
TGTGCCAGCAGTGACACGGGGATGTTTAACGAGCAGTACTTC	CASSDTGMFNEQYF	TRBJ2-7	TRBV6-1	NA	NA
TGTGCCAGCAGCTATGCGGGTGGAGCTTTCTTT	CASSYAGGAFF	TRBJ1-1	TRBV5-6	NA	NA
TGCGCCAGCACCGGACACCTCAATCAGCCCCAGCATTTT	CASTGHLNQPQHF	TRBJ1-5	TRBV10-2	medium-sized	NA
TGTGCCAGCACCCAGGAACTAGCGGGAGACACCGGGGAGCTGTTTTTT	CASTQELAGDTGELFF	TRBJ2-2	TRBV5-6	NA	TRBD2
TGTGCCAGCAGTGAAACGTCAGGGCAGCCCCAGCATTTT	CASSETSGQPQHF	TRBJ1-5	TRBV6-1	NA	NA
TGTGCCAGCAGGGGGACGGTTAGGTCAGGACTAGCCGCCTACGAGCAGTACTTC	CASRGTVRSGLAAYEQYF	TRBJ2-7	TRBV28	NA	TRBD2
TGCGCCAGCAGCTTGACTGCGCTCTACAATGAGCAGTTCTTC	CASSLTALYNEQFF	TRBJ2-1	TRBV5-1	NA	NA
TGTGCCAGCAGTTTATTCCAGGGTGCGGAGCAGTTCTTC	CASSLFQGAEQFF	TRBJ2-1	TRBV27	NA	NA
TGTGCCAGCAGTCTGACTCAGAAAGAGACCCAGTACTTC	CASSLTQKETQYF	TRBJ2-5	TRBV27	NA	NA
TGTGCCAGCAGTAAACTGACTAGCGGGAGCAATGAGCAGTTCTTC	CASSKLTSGSNEQFF	TRBJ2-1	TRBV11-3	NA	TRBD2
TGTGCCAGCAGTGGAGGGGACAGGGGACGTGAATATGGCTACACCTTC	CASSGGDRGREYGYTF	TRBJ1-2	TRBV25-1	NA	TRBD1
TGTGCCAGCAGCTTAGGGACTAGCAGCTCTGGGGCCAACGTCCTGACTTTC	CASSLGTSSSGANVLTF	TRBJ2-6	TRBV11-3	NA	TRBD2